Detailed here is one TCR beta chain. This sample was taken from a study of blood T cell repertoires in COVID-19. The authors' processing: For nucleated cells, counts were estimated from reference gene primer amplification. Measured with immunoSEQ multiplex PCR; TCRdb has only the in-frame clones, and not every one. The D gene and trimming were derived from the DNA, and the V and J assignments and clone size from that table. The sample lists tens of thousands of clones, around 85% seen once, with nearly 10% in the top ten. V dropped 7 bases and J dropped 0 bases, with 12 bases sitting between them. CDR3 length: 14 residues. CDR1 and CDR2 from the germline V gene are SGDLS and YYNGEE.

Sequenced sample: peripheral blood. The receptor was derived from a human donor in a cohort sampled during active COVID-19. The chain carries TRBV9 and TRBJ2-3, with a weak D call TRBD2 (6 bases). CDR3 protein: CASGTGTSTDTQYF. Here the CDR3 DNA reads TGTGCCAGCGGGACCGGGACTAGCACAGATACGCAGTATTTT.